This T cell receptor beta chain was sequenced in a study of cytomegalovirus exposure and HLA in healthy donors. Study results and caveats: A classifier reportedly called cytomegalovirus status with high sensitivity and specificity.

The PCR used 60 Vbeta and 13 Jbeta primers. Produced via immunoSEQ multiplex PCR; TCRdb's table is partial and in-frame only. Among around 210,000 clones listed, approximately 78% were seen once. In regard to this clone: The target antigen is unknown.

With V trimmed by 9 bases and J by 1 base, 6 bases remained unmatched. Germline V gene data show CDR1 as SGHTA and CDR2 as FQGNSA. The CDR3 is 14 residues long. This chain links TRBV7-2 with TRBJ2-3; 8 nucleotides line up with TRBD2. This clonotype was sampled from a boy between 10 and 17 years old in good health and CMV-seronegative. Sequenced input: PBMCs. The CDR3 sequence: CASREGRGTDTQYF. The CDR3 DNA follows: TGTGCCAGTCGGGAGGGCCGGGGCACAGATACGCAGTATTTT.